Described below is a single T cell receptor beta chain sequence and its context. These data belong to a study of T cell changes during pregnancy in multiple sclerosis. From germline, CDR1 is SGDLS and CDR2 YYNGEE. This CDR3 contains 14 residues. V lost 4 bases to trimming and J lost 3 bases; unmatched junction nucleotides: 7. Profiling relied on immunoSEQ multiplex PCR, and the TCRdb table lists in-frame clones only, not all of them. The sample lists tens of thousands of clones; over 90% were seen once. The TCR comes from a female donor with multiple sclerosis, enrolled in a pregnancy study. The source was CD8+ T cells from peripheral blood mononuclear cells, collected in the third trimester of pregnancy. V and J are TRBV9 and TRBJ2-7; TRBD1 aligns across 7 bases. The CDR3 region is CASSPRDRNYEQYF. Written as DNA, the CDR3 is TGTGCCAGCAGCCCCAGGGACAGAAACTACGAGCAGTACTTC.